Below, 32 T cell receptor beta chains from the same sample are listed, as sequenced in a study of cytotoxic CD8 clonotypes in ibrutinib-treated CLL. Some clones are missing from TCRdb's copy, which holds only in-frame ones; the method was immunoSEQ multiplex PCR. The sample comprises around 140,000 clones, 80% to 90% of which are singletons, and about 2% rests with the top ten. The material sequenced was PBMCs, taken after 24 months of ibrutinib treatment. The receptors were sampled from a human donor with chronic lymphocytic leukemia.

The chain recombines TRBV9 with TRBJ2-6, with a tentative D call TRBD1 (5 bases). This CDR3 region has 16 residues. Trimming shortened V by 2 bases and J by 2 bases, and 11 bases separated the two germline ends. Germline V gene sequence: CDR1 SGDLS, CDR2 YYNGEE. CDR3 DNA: TGTGCCAGCAGCGTCGGTCTGGGGCCTGGGGCCAACGTCCTGACTTTC. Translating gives CASSVGLGPGANVLTF.

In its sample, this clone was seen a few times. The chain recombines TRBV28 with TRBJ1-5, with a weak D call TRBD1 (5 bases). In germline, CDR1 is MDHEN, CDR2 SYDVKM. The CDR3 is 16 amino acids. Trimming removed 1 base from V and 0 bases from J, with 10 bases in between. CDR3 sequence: CASSLYQGYSNQPQHF. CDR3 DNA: TGTGCCAGCAGTTTATACCAGGGCTATAGCAATCAGCCCCAGCATTTT.

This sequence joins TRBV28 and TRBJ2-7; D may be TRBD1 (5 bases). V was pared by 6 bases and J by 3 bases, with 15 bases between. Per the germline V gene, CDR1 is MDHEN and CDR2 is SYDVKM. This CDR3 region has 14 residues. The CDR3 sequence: CASSRQHTYYEQYF. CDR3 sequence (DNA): TGTGCCAGCAGCCGACAGCATACTTACTACGAGCAGTACTTC.

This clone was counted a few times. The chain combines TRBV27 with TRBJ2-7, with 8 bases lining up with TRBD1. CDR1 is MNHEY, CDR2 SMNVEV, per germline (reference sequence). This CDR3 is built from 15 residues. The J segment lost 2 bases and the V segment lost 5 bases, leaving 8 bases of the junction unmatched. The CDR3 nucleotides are TGTGCCAGCAGTCCTCGACAGGGGATCCCCTACGAGCAGTACTTC. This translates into CASSPRQGIPYEQYF.

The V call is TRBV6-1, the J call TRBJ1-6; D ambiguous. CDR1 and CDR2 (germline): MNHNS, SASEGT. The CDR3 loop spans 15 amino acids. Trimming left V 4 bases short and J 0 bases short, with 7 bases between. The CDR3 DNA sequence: TGTGCCAGCAGTGCGGAGAGCTCCTATAATTCACCCCTCCACTTT. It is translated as CASSAESSYNSPLHF.

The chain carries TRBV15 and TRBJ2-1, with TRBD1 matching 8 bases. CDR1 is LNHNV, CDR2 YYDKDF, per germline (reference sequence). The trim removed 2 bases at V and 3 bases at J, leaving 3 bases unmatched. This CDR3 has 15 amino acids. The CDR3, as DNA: TGTGCCACCAGCAGACAGGGGGCGGTCTACAATGAGCAGTTCTTC. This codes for CATSRQGAVYNEQFF.

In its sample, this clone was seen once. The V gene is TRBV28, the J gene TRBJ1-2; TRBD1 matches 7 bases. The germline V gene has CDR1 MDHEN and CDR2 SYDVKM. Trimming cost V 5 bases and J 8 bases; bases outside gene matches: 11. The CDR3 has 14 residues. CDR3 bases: TGTGCCAGCAGTCCAAACAGGGGAGCCGGGGGCTACACCTTC. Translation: CASSPNRGAGGYTF.

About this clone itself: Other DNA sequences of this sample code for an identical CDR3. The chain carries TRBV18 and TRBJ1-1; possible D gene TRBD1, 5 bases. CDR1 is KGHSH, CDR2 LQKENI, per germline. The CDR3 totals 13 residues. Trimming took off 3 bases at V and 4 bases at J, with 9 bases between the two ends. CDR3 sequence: CASSPGVGTEAFF. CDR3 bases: TGTGCCAGCTCACCGGGGGTGGGCACTGAAGCTTTCTTT.

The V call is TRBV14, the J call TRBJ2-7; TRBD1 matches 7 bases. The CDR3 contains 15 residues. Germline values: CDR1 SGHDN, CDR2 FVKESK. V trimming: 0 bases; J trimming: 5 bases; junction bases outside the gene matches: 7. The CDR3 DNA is TGTGCCAGCAGCCAAGATTGGCAGGGGGTTAACGAGCAGTACTTC. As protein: CASSQDWQGVNEQYF.

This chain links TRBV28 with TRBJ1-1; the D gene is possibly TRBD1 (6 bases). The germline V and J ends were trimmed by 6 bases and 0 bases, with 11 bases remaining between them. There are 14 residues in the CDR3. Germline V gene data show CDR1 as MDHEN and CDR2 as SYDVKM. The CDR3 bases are TGTGCCAGCAGGGTCCAGGGGCTGAACACTGAAGCTTTCTTT. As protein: CASRVQGLNTEAFF.

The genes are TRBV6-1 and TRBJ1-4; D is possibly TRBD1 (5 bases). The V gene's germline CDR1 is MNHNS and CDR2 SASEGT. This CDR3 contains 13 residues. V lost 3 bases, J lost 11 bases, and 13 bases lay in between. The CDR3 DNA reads TGTGCCAGCAGTGATCGGGGGGTATGGAAACTGTTTTTT. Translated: CASSDRGVWKLFF.

The CDR3 loop is CASSPSGELFF. The CDR3 nucleotides read TGTGCCAGCTCACCAAGCGGGGAGCTGTTTTTT. The J gene is TRBJ2-2, the V gene TRBV18; D is unclear. Germline CDR1 is KGHSH and CDR2 is LQKENI. V lost 2 bases and J lost 7, with 2 bases in between. This CDR3 comprises 11 residues.

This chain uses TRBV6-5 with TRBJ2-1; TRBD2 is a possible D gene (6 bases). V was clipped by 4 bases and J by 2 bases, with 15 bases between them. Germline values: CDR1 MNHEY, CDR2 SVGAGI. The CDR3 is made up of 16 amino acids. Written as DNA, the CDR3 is TGTGCCAGCAGTTCCTCCCCTGGGGGGACCTACAATGAGCAGTTCTTC. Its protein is CASSSSPGGTYNEQFF.

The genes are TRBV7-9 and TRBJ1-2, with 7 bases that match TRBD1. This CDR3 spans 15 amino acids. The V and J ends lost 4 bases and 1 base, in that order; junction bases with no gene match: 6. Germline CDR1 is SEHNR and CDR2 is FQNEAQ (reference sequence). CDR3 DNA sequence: TGTGCCAGCAGCTCAACAAGACAGGGTAACTATGGCTACACCTTC. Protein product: CASSSTRQGNYGYTF.

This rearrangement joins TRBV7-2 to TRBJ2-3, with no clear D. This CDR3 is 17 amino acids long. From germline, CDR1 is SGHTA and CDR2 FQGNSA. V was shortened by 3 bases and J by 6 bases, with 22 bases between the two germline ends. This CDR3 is CASSFKTRGRLTDTQYF. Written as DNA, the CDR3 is TGTGCCAGCAGCTTTAAAACCCGAGGCCGTTTAACTGATACGCAGTATTTT.

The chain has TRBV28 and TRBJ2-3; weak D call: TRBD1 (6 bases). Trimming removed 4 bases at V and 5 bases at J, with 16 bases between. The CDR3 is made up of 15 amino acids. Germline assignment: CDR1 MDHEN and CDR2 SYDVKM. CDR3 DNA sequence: TGTGCCAGCAGTTCCCGGGACACCCCCGGAGATACGCAGTATTTT. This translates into CASSSRDTPGDTQYF.

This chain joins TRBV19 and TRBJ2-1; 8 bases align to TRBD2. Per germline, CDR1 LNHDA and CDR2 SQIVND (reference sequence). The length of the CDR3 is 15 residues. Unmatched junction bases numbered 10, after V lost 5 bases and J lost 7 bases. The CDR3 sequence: CASSWGGGRKNEQFF. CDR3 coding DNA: TGTGCCAGTAGTTGGGGCGGGGGGCGCAAAAATGAGCAGTTCTTC. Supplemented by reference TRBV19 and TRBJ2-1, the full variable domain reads DGGITQSPKYLFRKEGQNVTLSCEQNLNHDAMYWYRQDPGQGLRLIYYSQIVNDFQKGDIAEGYSVSREKKESFPLTVTSAQKNPTAFYLCASSWGGGRKNEQFFGPGTRLTVL.

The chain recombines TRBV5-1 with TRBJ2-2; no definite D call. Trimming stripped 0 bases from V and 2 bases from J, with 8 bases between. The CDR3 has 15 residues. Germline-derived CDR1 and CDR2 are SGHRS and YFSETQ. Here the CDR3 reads CASSLEAGNTGELFF. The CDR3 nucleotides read TGCGCCAGCAGCTTGGAGGCAGGTAACACCGGGGAGCTGTTTTTT.

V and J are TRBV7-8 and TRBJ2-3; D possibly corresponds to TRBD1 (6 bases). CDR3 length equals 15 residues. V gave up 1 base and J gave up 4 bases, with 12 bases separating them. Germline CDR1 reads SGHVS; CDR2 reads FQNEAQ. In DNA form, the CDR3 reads TGTGCCAGCAGCTTAGGAGGGACAACCCCAGATACGCAGTATTTT. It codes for CASSLGGTTPDTQYF.

CDR3: CASSLAQGRVEAFF. Written as DNA, the CDR3 is TGTGCCAGCAGCTTAGCTCAGGGAAGGGTTGAAGCTTTCTTT. This rearrangement joins TRBV7-2 to TRBJ1-1, with a tentative D call TRBD1 (5 bases). V was pared by 0 bases and J by 7 bases, with 12 bases between. This CDR3 has 14 amino acids. Looked up from germline, CDR1 is SGHTA and CDR2 is FQGNSA.

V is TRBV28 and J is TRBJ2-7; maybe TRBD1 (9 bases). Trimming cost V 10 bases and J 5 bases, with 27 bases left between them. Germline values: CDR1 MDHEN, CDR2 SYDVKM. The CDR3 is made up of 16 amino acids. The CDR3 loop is CATRSGGWRTGDEQYF. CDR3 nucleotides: TGTGCCACTCGTTCGGGGGGGTGGAGGACAGGGGACGAGCAGTACTTC.

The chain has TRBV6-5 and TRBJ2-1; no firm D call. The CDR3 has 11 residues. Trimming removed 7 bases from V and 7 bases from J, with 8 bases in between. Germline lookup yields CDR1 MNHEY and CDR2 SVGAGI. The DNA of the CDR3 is TGTGCCAGCAAACGTAGTAATGAGCAGTTCTTC. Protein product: CASKRSNEQFF.

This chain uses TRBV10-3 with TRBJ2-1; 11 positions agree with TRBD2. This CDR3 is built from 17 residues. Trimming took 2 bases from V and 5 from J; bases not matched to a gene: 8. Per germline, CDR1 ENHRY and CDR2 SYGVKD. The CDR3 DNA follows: TGTGCCATCAGTGAGCAGTTCGGGACTAGCGGTAACAATGAGCAGTTCTTC. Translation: CAISEQFGTSGNNEQFF.

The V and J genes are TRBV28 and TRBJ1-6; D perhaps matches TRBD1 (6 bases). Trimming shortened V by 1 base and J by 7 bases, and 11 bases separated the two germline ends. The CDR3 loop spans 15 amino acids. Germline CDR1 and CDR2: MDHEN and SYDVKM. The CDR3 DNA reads TGTGCCAGCAGTTTATCGGGGGGCCCAAATTCACCCCTCCACTTT. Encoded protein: CASSLSGGPNSPLHF.

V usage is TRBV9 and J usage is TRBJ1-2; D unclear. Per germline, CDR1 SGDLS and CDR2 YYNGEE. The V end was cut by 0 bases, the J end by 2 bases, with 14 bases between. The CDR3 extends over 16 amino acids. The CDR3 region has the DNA TGTGCCAGCAGCGTAGCCCCCGGGGTGGCGAACTATGGCTACACCTTC. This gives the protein CASSVAPGVANYGYTF.

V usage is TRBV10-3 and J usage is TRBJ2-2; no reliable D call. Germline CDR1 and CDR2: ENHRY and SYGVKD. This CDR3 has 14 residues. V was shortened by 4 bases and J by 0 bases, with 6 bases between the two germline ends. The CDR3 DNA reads TGTGCCATCAGTGCCTACACGAACACCGGGGAGCTGTTTTTT. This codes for CAISAYTNTGELFF.

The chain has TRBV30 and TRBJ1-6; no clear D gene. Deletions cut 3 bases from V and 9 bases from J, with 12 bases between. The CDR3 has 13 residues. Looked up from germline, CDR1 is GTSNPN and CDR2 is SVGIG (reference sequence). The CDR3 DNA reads TGTGCCTGGAGCGCGCTATCTGTTTCACCCCTCCACTTT. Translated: CAWSALSVSPLHF.

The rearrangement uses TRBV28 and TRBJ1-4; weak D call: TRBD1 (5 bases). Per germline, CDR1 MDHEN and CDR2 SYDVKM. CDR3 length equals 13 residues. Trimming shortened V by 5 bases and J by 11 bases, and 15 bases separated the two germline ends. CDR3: CASSTGRKGKLFF. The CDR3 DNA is TGTGCCAGCAGTACTGGACGGAAGGGGAAACTGTTTTTT.

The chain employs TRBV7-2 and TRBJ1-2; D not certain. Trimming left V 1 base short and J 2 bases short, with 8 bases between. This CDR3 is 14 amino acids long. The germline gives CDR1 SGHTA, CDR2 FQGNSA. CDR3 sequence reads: CASSLEGLNYGYTF. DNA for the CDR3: TGTGCCAGCAGCTTAGAGGGATTGAACTATGGCTACACCTTC.

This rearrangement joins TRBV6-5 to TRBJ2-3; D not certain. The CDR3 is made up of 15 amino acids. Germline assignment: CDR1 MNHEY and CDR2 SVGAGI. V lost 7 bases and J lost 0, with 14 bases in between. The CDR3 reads CASTTARISTDTQYF. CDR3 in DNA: TGTGCCAGCACAACAGCAAGGATTAGCACAGATACGCAGTATTTT.

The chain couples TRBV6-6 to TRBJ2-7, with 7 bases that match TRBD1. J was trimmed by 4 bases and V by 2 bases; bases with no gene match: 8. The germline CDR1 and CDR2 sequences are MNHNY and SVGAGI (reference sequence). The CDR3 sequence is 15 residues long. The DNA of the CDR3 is TGTGCCAGCAGTTACGGGGGACAGTATCCATACGAGCAGTACTTC. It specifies CASSYGGQYPYEQYF.

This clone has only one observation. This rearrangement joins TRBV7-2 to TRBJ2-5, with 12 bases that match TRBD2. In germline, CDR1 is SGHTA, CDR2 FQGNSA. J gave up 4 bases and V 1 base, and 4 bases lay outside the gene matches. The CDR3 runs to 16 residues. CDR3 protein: CASSLGPSGGGETQYF. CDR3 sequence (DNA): TGTGCCAGCAGCTTAGGCCCTAGCGGGGGGGGAGAGACCCAGTACTTC.